The sequence of this TCR beta chain was determined in a study of blood T cell repertoires in COVID-19. This clone was picked up one time. Produced via immunoSEQ multiplex PCR; TCRdb's table is partial and in-frame only. The data contain 250,000 or so clones, 84% of them singletons. This CDR3 contains 10 residues. Per germline, CDR1 SNHLY and CDR2 FYNNEI. V shed 6 bases and J shed 9 bases, with 5 bases lying between them. The material sequenced was PBMCs or T cells enriched from blood (not recorded which). This sequence was found in a man aged 50-60 years who had recovered from COVID-19. The chain uses TRBV2 and TRBJ2-2; D remains unclear. DNA of the CDR3: TGTGCCAGCAGGGAGAGGGAGCTGTTTTTT. Translation gives CASRERELFF.